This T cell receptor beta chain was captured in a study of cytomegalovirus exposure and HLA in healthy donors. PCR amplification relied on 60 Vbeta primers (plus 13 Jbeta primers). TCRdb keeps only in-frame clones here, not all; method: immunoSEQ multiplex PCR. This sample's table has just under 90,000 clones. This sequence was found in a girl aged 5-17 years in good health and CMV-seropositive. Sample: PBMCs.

CDR3 DNA: TGTGCCAGCAGCGCCCGACAGGGGTTGGGGGGAGAGACCCAGTACTTC. The encoded protein is CASSARQGLGGETQYF. The V and J genes are TRBV9 and TRBJ2-5, with 8 bases that match TRBD1. CDR3 length: 16 residues. V gave up 3 bases and J gave up 4 bases; unmatched junction bases: 11. The germline V gene has CDR1 SGDLS and CDR2 YYNGEE.